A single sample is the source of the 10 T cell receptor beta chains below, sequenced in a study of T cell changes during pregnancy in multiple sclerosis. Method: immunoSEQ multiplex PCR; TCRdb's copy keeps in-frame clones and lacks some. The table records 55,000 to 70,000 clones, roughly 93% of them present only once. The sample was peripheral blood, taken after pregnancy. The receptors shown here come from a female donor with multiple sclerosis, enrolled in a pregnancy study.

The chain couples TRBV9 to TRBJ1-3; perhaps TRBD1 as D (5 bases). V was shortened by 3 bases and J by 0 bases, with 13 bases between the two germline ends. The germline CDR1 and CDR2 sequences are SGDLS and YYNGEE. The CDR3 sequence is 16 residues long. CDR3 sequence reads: CASSANGGLSGNTIYF. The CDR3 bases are TGTGCCAGCAGCGCAAACGGGGGACTCTCTGGAAACACCATATATTTT.

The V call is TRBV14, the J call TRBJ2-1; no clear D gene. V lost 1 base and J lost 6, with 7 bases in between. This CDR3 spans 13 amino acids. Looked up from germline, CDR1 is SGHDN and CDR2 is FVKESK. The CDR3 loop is CASSQVLGNEQFF. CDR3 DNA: TGTGCCAGCAGCCAAGTTCTCGGCAATGAGCAGTTCTTC.

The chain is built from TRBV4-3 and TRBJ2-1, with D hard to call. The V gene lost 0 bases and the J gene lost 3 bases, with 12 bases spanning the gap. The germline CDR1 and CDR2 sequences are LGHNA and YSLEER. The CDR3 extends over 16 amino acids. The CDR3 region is CASSQEVETGYNEQFF. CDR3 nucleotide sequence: TGCGCCAGCAGCCAAGAGGTTGAAACGGGCTACAATGAGCAGTTCTTC.

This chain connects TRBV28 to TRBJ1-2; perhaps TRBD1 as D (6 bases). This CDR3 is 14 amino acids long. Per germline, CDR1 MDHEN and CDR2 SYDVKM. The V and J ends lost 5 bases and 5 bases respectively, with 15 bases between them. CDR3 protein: CASSKQGSWYGYTF. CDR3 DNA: TGTGCCAGCAGTAAACAGGGTTCTTGGTATGGCTACACCTTC.

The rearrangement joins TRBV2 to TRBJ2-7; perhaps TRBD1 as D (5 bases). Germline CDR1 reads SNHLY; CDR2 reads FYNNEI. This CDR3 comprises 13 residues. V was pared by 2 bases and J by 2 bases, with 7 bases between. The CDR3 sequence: CASSERQPYEQYF. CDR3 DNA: TGTGCCAGCAGTGAAAGACAGCCCTACGAGCAGTACTTC.

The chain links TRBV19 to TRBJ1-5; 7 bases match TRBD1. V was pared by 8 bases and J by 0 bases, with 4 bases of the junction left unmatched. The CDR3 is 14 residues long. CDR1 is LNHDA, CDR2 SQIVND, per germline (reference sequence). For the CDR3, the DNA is TGTGCCAGTGGGACAGCCTATAGCAATCAGCCCCAGCATTTT. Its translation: CASGTAYSNQPQHF. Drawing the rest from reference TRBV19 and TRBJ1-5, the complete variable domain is DGGITQSPKYLFRKEGQNVTLSCEQNLNHDAMYWYRQDPGQGLRLIYYSQIVNDFQKGDIAEGYSVSREKKESFPLTVTSAQKNPTAFYLCASGTAYSNQPQHFGDGTRLSIL.

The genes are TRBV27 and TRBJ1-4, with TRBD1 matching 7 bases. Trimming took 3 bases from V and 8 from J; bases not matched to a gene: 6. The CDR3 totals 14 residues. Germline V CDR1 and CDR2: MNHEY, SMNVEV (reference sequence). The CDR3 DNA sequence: TGTGCCAGCAGTTTCAGGGGGTCTCGGGAAAAACTGTTTTTT. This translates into CASSFRGSREKLFF.

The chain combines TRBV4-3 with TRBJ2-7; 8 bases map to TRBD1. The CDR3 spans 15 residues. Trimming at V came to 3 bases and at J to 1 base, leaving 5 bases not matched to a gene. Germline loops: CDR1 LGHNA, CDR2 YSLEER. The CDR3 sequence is CASSQARDRSYEQYF. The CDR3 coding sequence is TGCGCCAGCAGCCAGGCCCGGGACAGGTCCTACGAGCAGTACTTC.

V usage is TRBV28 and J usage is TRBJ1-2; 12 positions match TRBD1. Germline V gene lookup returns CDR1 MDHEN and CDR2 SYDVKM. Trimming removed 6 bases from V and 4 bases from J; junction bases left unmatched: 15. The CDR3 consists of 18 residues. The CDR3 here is CASSRGGTGGEHGYGYTF. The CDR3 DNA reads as TGTGCCAGCAGCCGAGGAGGGACAGGGGGCGAGCACGGCTATGGCTACACCTTC.

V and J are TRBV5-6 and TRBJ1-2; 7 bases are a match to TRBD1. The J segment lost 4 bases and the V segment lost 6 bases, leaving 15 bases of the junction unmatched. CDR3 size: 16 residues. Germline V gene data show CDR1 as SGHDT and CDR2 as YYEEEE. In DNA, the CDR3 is TGTGCCAGCACAGCTTGGAGAGGACAGGAGTCCTATGGCTACACCTTC. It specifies CASTAWRGQESYGYTF. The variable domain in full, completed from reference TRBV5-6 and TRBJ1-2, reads DAGVTQSPTHLIKTRGQQVTLRCSPKSGHDTVSWYQQALGQGPQFIFQYYEEEERQRGNFPDRFSGHQFPNYSSELNVNALLLGDSALYLCASTAWRGQESYGYTFGSGTRLTVV.